This T cell receptor beta chain stems from a study of cytomegalovirus exposure and HLA in healthy donors (dated by TCRdb to 2016 to 2017). Some background on the complete study: The 666 repertoires of the first cohort and the approximately 130 validation repertoires were produced on the same platform, according to a later analysis. Along with the roughly 670-subject first cohort, a separate validation cohort of more than 90 different subjects was used. To predict cytomegalovirus infection status, the study combined high-throughput TCR immunosequencing, statistical association of individual TCRs with disease status, and machine learning. The aim of the study was to test whether cataloging public T cell receptors could identify signatures of past pathogen exposure. What the study reported, not specific to this receptor: All 120 or so repertoires were used to score co-occurrence in the validation cohort in a later analysis, because that analysis had no HLA typing for the cohort. Across donors, most TCR sequences were observed very rarely, whereas some public TCRs were present in many individuals. Subsequent analysis determined that TCRs grouped into clusters in the first cohort also showed a tendency toward co-occurrence across the roughly 130 validation repertoires, and 94% of cluster scores exceeded 0. Cytomegalovirus status was reported to be diagnosed by the classifier with high specificity and sensitivity in both the original and validation cohorts. A few of the identified cytomegalovirus-associated TCR beta chains were confirmed in vitro to be specific for cytomegalovirus antigens. The study gave a list of more than 150 TCR beta chains associated with cytomegalovirus. It was suggested by the authors that the approach could potentially be generalized to other disease states and immunological phenotypes.

Library preparation employed the immunoSEQ multiplex PCR assay. The paper's data handling went like this. A statistical classification framework was built for diagnosing cytomegalovirus status from the catalog of TCR beta chain sequences. The table was pulled from immuneACCESS by TCRdb, which kept in-frame rearrangements only. Such tables lose some clones; where checked, under half of the loss comes from unresolved V genes, and the rest has no known cause. That table is the source of V, J and clone size, and D and trimming were worked out from the DNA. This sample lists 110,000 to 150,000 clones; about nine tenths were detected once. 0.6% to 0.8% of the sample belongs to the ten largest clones. Relative to germline, V is missing 1 base and J is missing 4 bases, with 4 bases of the junction outside any gene match. The CDR3 measures 15 amino acids from cysteine to phenylalanine. The only DNA kept is the CDR3, 45 bases in frame from the first base. The germline V gene encodes CDR1 LNHNV and CDR2 YYDKDF (reference sequence).

This clone was counted once. It lacks a known antigen. It has no much larger one-base neighbor in the sample; base qualities were not kept. The donors belonged to the validation cohort of about 130 subjects, which was separate from the roughly 670-subject first cohort. The sequenced sample was PBMCs. The chain links TRBV15 with TRBJ1-2; 9 central nucleotides agree with TRBD1. The receptor's source is a man in his late teens or twenties in good health and CMV-seronegative. DNA sequence: TGTGCCACCAGCAGAGGTGGGACAGGGAGCTATGGCTACACCTTC. Its protein is CATSRGGTGSYGYTF.